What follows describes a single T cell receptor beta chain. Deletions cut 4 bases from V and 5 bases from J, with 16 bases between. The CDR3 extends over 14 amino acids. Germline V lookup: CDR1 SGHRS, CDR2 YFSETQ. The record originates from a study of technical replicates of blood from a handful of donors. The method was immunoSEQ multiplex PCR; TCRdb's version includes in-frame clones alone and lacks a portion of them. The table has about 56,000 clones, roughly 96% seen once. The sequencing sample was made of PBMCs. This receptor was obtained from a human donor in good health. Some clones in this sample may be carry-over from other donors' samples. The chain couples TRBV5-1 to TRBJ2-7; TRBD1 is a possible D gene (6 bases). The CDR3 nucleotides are TGCGCCAGCAGCCCGACTGCAGGGACAAACGAGCAGTACTTC. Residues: CASSPTAGTNEQYF.